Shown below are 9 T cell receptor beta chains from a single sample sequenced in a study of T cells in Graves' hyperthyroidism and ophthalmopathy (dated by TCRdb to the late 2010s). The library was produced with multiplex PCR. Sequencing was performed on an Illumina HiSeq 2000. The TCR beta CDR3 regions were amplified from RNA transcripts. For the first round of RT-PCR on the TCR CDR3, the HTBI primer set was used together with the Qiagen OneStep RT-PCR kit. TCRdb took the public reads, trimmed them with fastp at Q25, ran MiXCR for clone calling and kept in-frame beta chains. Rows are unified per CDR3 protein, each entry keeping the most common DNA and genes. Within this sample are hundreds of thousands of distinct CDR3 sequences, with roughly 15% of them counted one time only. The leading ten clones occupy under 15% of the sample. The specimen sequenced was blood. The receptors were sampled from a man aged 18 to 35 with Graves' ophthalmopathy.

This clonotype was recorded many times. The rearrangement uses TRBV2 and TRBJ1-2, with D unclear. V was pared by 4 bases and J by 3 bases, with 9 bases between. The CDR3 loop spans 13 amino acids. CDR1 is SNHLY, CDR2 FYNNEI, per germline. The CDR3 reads CASSAETDYGYTF. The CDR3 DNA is TGTGCCAGCAGTGCTGAGACGGACTATGGCTACACCTTC.

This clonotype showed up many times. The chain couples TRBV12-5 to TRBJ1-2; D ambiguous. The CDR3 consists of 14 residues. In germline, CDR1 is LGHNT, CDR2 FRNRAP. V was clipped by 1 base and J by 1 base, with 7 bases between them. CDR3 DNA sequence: TGTGCTAGTGGTTTGGGACATCTTAACTATGGCTACACCTTC. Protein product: CASGLGHLNYGYTF.

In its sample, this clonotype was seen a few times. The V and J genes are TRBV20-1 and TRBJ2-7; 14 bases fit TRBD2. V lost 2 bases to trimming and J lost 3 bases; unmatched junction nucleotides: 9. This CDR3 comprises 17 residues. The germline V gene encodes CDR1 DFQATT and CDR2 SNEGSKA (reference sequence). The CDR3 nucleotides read TGCAGTGCTAGACCACCCGGGACTAGCGGGGGAAGCTACGAGCAGTACTTC. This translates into CSARPPGTSGGSYEQYF.

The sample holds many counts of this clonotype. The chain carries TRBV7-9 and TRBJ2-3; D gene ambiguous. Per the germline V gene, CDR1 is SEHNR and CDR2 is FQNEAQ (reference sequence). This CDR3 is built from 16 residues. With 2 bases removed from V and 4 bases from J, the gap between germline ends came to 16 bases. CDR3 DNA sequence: TGTGCCAGCAGCTTAATAGGCAACCCCGCCGCAGATACGCAGTATTTT. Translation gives CASSLIGNPAADTQYF.

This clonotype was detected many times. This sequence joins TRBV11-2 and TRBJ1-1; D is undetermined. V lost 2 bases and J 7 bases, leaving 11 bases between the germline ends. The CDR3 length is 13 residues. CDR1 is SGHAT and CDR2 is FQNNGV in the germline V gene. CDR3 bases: TGTGCCAGCAGCTTAAATAGGGCGTATGAAGCTTTCTTT. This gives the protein CASSLNRAYEAFF.

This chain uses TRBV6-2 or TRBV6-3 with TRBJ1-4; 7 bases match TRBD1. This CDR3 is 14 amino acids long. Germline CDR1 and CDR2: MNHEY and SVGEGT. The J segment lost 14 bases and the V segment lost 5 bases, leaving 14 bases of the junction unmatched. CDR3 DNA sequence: TGTGCCAGCAGTGACGGAGAGGGGGCCCCGTGCCTGTTTTTT. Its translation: CASSDGEGAPCLFF.

CDR3 amino acids: CSARTLDYEQYF. Written as DNA, the CDR3 is TGCAGTGCTAGGACTCTCGACTACGAGCAGTACTTC. The J gene is TRBJ2-7, the V gene TRBV20-1; D is uncertain. V shed 3 bases and J shed 3 bases, with 9 bases lying between them. The CDR3 has 12 amino acids. Germline V gene sequence: CDR1 DFQATT, CDR2 SNEGSKA (reference sequence).

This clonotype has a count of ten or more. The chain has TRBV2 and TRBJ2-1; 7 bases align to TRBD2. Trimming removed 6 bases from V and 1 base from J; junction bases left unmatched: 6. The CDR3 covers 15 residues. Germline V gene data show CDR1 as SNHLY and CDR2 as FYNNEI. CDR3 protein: CASRKAGTSYNEQFF. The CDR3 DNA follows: TGTGCCAGCAGGAAAGCGGGAACTTCCTACAATGAGCAGTTCTTC.

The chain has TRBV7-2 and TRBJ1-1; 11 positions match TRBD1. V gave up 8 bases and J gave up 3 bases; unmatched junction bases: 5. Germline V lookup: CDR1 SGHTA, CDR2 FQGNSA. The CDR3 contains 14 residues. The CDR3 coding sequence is TGTGCCAGCGAACGGGGACAGGGGGACACTGAAGCTTTCTTT. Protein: CASERGQGDTEAFF.